A selection of T cell receptor beta chains follows, all from one sample in a study of blood T cell repertoires in COVID-19. Profiled with immunoSEQ multiplex PCR; TCRdb holds only in-frame clones, not every one. The sample carries around 220,000 clones, more than 75% recorded once. The specimen was peripheral blood. Receptors originate from a middle-aged man with active or convalescent COVID-19. The conserved cysteine and the conserved F or W are not part of the CDR3 here.

V gene: TRBV3-1/TRBV3-2
J gene: TRBJ2-7
CDR3 length: 10
CDR3 protein: ASSHLDYEQY

V gene: TRBV19
J gene: TRBJ1-2
CDR3 length: 11
CDR3 protein: ASYGTAGNGYT

V gene: TRBV14
J gene: TRBJ1-4
CDR3 length: 13
CDR3 protein: ASSHLTATNEKLF

V gene: TRBV5-4
J gene: TRBJ2-6
CDR3 length: 12
CDR3 protein: ASSDYTGANVLT

V gene: TRBV2
J gene: TRBJ2-3
CDR3 length: 10
CDR3 protein: ASSGTSGRKY

V gene: TRBV4-1
J gene: TRBJ2-1
CDR3 length: 15
CDR3 protein: ASSQERIAGGRNEQF

V gene: TRBV28
J gene: TRBJ2-2
CDR3 length: 13
CDR3 protein: ASSLGQGNTGELF

V gene: TRBV6-1
J gene: TRBJ1-1
CDR3 length: 11
CDR3 protein: ASSEFMGAEAF

V gene: TRBV7-2
J gene: TRBJ1-4
CDR3 length: 14
CDR3 protein: ASSLDWSAANEKLF

V gene: TRBV24-1
J gene: TRBJ2-5
CDR3 length: 17
CDR3 protein: ATSDYGKGLAGGGETQY

V gene: TRBV7-9
J gene: TRBJ2-1
CDR3 length: 14
CDR3 protein: ASSFGLAGGDNEQF

V gene: TRBV27
J gene: TRBJ1-2
CDR3 length: 17
CDR3 protein: ASSPNPGTGAPGRYGYT

V gene: TRBV14
J gene: TRBJ1-1
CDR3 length: 10
CDR3 protein: ASSPDDRKAF

V gene: TRBV5-4
J gene: TRBJ2-5
CDR3 length: 13
CDR3 protein: ASSSRTSGIETQY

V gene: TRBV24-1
J gene: TRBJ2-5
CDR3 length: 13
CDR3 protein: ATSDGTGVVETQY

V gene: TRBV7-3
J gene: TRBJ2-1
CDR3 length: 13
CDR3 protein: ASSFSGGTNVEQF

V gene: TRBV5-1
J gene: TRBJ1-2
CDR3 length: 10
CDR3 protein: ASSLDGAGYT

V gene: TRBV25-1
J gene: TRBJ1-1
CDR3 length: 10
CDR3 protein: ASRQLNTEAF

V gene: TRBV5-1
J gene: TRBJ1-4
CDR3 length: 13
CDR3 protein: ASSLAGRSNEKLF

V gene: TRBV28
J gene: TRBJ2-5
CDR3 length: 11
CDR3 protein: ASSIQGAETQY

V gene: TRBV24-1
J gene: TRBJ2-2
CDR3 length: 13
CDR3 protein: ATSGVGGGSGELF

V gene: TRBV6-1
J gene: TRBJ2-7
CDR3 length: 12
CDR3 protein: ASSDQDRPHEQY

V gene: TRBV5-1
J gene: TRBJ1-1
CDR3 length: 10
CDR3 protein: ASSVTGLEAF

V gene: TRBV12-5
J gene: TRBJ1-1
CDR3 length: 10
CDR3 protein: ASALGTGEAF

V gene: TRBV27
J gene: TRBJ1-2
CDR3 length: 11
CDR3 protein: ASSGTVNYGYT

V gene: TRBV5-1
J gene: TRBJ1-1
CDR3 length: 12
CDR3 protein: ASSQYRADTEAF